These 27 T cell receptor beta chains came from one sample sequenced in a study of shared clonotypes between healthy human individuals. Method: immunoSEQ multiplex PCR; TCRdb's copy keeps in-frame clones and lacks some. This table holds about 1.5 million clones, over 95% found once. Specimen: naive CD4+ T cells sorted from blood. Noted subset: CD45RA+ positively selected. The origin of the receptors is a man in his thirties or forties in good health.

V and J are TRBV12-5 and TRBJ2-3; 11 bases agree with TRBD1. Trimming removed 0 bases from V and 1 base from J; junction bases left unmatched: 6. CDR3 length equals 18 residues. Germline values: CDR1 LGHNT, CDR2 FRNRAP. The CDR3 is CASGLVPPGQGGTDTQYF. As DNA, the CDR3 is TGTGCTAGTGGTTTGGTACCCCCGGGACAGGGGGGCACAGATACGCAGTATTTT.

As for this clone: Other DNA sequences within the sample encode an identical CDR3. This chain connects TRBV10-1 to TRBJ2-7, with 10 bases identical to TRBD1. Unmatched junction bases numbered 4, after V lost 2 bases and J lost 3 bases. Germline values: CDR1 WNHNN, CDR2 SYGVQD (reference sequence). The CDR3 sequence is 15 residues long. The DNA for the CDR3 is TGCGCCAGCAGTGAGCCGGGACAGGGGCTCTACGAGCAGTACTTC. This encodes CASSEPGQGLYEQYF.

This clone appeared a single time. The chain's CDR3 is CASSLTTNPTRADTQYF. The CDR3 DNA reads as TGCGCCAGCAGCTTGACGACCAACCCAACTCGAGCAGATACGCAGTATTTT. The chain couples TRBV5-1 to TRBJ2-3; D not resolved. Germline V gene sequence: CDR1 SGHRS, CDR2 YFSETQ. The germline V and J ends were trimmed by 1 base and 4 bases, with 19 bases remaining between them. The CDR3 totals 17 residues.

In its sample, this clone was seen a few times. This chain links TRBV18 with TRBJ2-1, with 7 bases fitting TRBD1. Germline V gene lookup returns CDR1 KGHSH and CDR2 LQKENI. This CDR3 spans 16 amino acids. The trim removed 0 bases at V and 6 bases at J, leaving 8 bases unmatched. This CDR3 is CASSPPQRAGGNEQFF. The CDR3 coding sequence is TGTGCCAGCTCACCACCCCAGAGGGCAGGGGGCAATGAGCAGTTCTTC.

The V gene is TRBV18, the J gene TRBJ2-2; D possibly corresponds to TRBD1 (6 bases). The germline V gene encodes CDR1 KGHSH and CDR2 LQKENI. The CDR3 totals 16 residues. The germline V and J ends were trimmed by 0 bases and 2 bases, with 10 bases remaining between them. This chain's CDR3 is CASSPPQGLNTGELFF. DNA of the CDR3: TGTGCCAGCTCACCACCACAGGGCTTAAACACCGGGGAGCTGTTTTTT.

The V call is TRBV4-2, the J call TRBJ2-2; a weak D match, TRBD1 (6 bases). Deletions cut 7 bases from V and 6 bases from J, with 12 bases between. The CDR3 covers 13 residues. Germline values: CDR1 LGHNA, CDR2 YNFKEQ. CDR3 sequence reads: CASTVGAAGELFF. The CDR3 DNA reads TGTGCCAGCACGGTGGGGGCCGCCGGGGAGCTGTTTTTT.

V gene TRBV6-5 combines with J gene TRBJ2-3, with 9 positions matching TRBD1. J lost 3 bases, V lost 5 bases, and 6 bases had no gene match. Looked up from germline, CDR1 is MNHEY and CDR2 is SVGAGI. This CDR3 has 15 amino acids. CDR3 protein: CASSLQGAKTDTQYF. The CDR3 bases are TGTGCCAGCAGTCTACAGGGGGCTAAAACAGATACGCAGTATTTT.

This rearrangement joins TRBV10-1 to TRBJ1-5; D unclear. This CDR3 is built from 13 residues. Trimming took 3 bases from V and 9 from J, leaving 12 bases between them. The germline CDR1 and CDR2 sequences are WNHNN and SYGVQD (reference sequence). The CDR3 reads CASSDRGRTPQHF. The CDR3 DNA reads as TGCGCCAGCAGTGACCGCGGGAGAACGCCCCAGCATTTT.

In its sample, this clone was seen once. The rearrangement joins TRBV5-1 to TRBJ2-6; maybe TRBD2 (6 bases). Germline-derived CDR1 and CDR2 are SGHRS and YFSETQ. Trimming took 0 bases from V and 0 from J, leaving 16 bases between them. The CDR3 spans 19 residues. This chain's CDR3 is CASSLGFGSMGSGANVLTF. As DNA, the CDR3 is TGCGCCAGCAGCTTGGGGTTCGGGAGTATGGGCTCTGGGGCCAACGTCCTGACTTTC.

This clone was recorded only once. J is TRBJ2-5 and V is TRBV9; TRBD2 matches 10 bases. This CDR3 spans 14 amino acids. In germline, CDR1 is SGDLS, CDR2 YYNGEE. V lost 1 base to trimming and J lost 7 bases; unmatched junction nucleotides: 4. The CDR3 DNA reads TGTGCCAGCAGCGTACTAGCGGGAGATGGGACCCAGTACTTC. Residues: CASSVLAGDGTQYF.

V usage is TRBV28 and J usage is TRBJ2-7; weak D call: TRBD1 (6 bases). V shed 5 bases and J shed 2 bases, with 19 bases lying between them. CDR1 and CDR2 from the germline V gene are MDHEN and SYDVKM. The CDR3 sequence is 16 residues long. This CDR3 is CASSPHQTGRAYEQYF. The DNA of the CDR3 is TGTGCCAGCAGTCCACACCAAACAGGGAGAGCCTACGAGCAGTACTTC.

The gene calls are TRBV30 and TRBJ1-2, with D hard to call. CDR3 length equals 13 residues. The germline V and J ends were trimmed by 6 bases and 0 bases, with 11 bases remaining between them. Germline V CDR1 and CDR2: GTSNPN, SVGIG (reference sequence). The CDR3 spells CACAEISNYGYTF. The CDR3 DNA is TGTGCCTGTGCGGAGATTTCTAACTATGGCTACACCTTC.

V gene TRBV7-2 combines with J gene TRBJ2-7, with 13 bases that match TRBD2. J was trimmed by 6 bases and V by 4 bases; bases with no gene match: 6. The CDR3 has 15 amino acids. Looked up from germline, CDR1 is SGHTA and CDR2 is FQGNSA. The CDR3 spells CASSYGTSGMREQYF. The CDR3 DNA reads TGTGCCAGCAGCTACGGGACTAGCGGGATGCGCGAGCAGTACTTC.

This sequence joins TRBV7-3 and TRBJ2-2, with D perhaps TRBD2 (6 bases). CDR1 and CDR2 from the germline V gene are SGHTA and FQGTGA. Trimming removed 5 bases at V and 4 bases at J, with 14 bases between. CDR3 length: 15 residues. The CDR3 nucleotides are TGTGCCAGCAGCCTGTGGGCCGGGGGCACCGGGGAGCTGTTTTTT. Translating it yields CASSLWAGGTGELFF.

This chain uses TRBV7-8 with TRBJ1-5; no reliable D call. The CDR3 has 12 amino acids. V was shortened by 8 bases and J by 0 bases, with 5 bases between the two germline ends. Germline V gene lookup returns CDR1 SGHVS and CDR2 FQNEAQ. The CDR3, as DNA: TGTGCCAGCGGGGATAGCAATCAGCCCCAGCATTTT. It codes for CASGDSNQPQHF.

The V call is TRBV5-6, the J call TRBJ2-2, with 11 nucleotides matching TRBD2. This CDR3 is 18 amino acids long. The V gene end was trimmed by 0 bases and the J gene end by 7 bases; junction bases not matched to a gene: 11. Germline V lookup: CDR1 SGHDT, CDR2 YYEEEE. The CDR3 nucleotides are TGTGCCAGCAGCTTGGCCTCGGGGCTAGCGGGAGGAATCGGGGAGCTGTTTTTT. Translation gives CASSLASGLAGGIGELFF.

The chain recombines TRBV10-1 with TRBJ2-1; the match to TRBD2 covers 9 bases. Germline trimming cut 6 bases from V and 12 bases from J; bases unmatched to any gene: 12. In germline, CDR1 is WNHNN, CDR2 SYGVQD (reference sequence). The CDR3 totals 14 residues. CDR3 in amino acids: CASSAGIEAGGQFF. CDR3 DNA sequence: TGCGCCAGCAGCGCAGGGATAGAAGCGGGAGGGCAGTTCTTC.

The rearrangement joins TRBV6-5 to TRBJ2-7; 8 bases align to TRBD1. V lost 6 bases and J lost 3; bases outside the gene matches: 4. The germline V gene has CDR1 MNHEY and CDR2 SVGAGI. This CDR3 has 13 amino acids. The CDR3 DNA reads TGTGCCAGCAGCAGGACAGGGATCTACGAGCAGTACTTC. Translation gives CASSRTGIYEQYF.

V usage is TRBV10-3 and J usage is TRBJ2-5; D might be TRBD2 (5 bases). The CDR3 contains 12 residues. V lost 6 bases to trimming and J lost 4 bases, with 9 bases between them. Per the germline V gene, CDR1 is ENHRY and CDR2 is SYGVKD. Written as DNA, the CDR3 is TGTGCCATCAGGGGAGTTCGAGAGACCCAGTACTTC. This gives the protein CAIRGVRETQYF.

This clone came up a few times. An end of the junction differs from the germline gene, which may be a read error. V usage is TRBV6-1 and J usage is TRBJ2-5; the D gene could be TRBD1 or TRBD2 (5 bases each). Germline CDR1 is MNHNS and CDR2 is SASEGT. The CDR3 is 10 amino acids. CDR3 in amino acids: CASSPGTKYF. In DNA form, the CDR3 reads TGTGCCAGCAGCCCCGGGACCAAGTACTTC.

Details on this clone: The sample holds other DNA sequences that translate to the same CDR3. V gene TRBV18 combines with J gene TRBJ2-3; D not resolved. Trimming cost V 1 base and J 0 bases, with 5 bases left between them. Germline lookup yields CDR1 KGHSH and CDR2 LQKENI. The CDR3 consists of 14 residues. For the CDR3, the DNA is TGTGCCAGCTCACCACTTGCTAGCACAGATACGCAGTATTTT. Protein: CASSPLASTDTQYF.

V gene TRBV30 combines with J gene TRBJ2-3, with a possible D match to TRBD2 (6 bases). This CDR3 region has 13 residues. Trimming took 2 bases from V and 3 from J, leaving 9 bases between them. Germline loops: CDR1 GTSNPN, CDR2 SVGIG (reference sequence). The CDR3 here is CAWSRGRTDTQYF. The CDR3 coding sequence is TGTGCCTGGAGTCGGGGGAGGACAGATACGCAGTATTTT.

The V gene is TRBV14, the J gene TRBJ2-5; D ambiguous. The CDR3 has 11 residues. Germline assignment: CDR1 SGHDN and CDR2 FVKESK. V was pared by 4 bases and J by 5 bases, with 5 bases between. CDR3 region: CASSRWETQYF. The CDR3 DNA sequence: TGTGCCAGCAGCCGTTGGGAGACCCAGTACTTC.

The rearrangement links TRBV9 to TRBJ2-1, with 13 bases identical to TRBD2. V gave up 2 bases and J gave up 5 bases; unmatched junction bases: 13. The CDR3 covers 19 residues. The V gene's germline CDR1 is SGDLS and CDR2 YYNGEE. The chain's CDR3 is CASSVQTGTSGTNNNEQFF. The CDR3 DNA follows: TGTGCCAGCAGCGTCCAGACCGGGACTAGCGGGACAAACAACAATGAGCAGTTCTTC.

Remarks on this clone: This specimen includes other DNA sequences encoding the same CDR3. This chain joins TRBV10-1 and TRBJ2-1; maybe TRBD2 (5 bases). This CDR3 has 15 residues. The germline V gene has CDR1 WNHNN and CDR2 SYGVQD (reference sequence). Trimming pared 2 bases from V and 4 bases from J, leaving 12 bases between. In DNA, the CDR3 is TGCGCCAGCAGTGAGGCGGGTAGTTCTTACAATGAGCAGTTCTTC. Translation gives CASSEAGSSYNEQFF.

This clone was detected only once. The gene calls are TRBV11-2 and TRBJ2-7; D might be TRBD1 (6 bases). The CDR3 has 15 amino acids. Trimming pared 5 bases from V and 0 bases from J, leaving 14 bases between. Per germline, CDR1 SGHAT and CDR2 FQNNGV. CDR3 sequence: CASSQGAGDSYEQYF. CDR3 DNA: TGTGCCAGCAGCCAAGGGGCAGGGGACTCCTACGAGCAGTACTTC.

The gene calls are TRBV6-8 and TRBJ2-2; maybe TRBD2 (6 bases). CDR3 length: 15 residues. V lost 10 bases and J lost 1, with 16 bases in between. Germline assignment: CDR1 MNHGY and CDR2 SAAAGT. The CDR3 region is CATTASRENTGELFF. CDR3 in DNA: TGTGCCACCACGGCCTCGCGGGAGAACACCGGGGAGCTGTTTTTT.